This T cell receptor beta chain was sequenced for a study of T cell responses to AZD1222 COVID-19 vaccine. Study information: Some second doses came at about 4 weeks and others at about 12 weeks; these were pooled. Findings and limits, study-wide: Donors were mostly white British, more females; clonal diversity possibly underestimated.

The CDR3 runs 13 residues. Trimming cost V 5 bases and J 4 bases, with 12 bases left between them. Looked up from germline, CDR1 is MNHEY and CDR2 is SMNVEV (reference sequence). The protocol was immunoSEQ multiplex PCR, while the TCRdb copy is restricted to in-frame clones and leaves out a portion. Found here are 100,000 to 150,000 clones, about 87% of them singletons; the top ten hold 4% to 5.5%. Concerning this clone: Its cognate antigen is unknown.

The sequence was collected from an adult in good health. Here the sequenced sample was peripheral blood, taken on day 0 of AZD1222 vaccination. The chain links TRBV27 to TRBJ2-7; D may match TRBD1 or TRBD2 (5 bases each). The CDR3 here is CASSTGPVYEQYF. The CDR3 DNA is TGTGCCAGCAGTACGGGACCGGTTTACGAGCAGTACTTC.